Presented here are 15 T cell receptor beta chains from one specimen sequenced in a study of T cells in localized non-small cell lung cancer. Method: immunoSEQ multiplex PCR; TCRdb's copy keeps in-frame clones and lacks some. The sample includes more than 2,500 clones, around 25% of them seen just once. Sample: lung tumor tissue, taken before any cancer treatment. These receptors were collected from a man aged 35 to 69 with stage I lung adenocarcinoma.

The rearrangement links TRBV10-3 to TRBJ2-1, with 13 bases fitting TRBD2. CDR1 ENHRY and CDR2 SYGVKD come from the germline V gene. V trimming: 10 bases; J trimming: 9 bases; junction bases outside the gene matches: 9. The CDR3 loop spans 14 amino acids. CDR3 region: CATRRTSGSSEQFF. DNA for the CDR3: TGTGCCACCAGGAGGACTAGCGGGAGTAGTGAGCAGTTCTTC.

This clone was seen only a few times. The gene calls are TRBV10-3 and TRBJ1-4; maybe TRBD1 (6 bases). This CDR3 contains 15 residues. CDR1 is ENHRY and CDR2 is SYGVKD in the germline V gene. The V end was cut by 5 bases, the J end by 2 bases, with 12 bases between. As DNA, the CDR3 is TGTGCCATCAGTCAGGAGGGGGGCACTAATGAAAAACTGTTTTTT. Translated, it gives CAISQEGGTNEKLFF.

This clone was seen just once. This chain connects TRBV10-1 to TRBJ2-3; D gene uncertain. The V gene's germline CDR1 is WNHNN and CDR2 SYGVQD (reference sequence). The CDR3 sequence is 13 residues long. Trimming shortened V by 3 bases and J by 5 bases, and 9 bases separated the two germline ends. CDR3 nucleotides: TGCGCCAGCAGTGATGGGCCGTTAGATACGCAGTATTTT. Translating gives CASSDGPLDTQYF.

J is TRBJ1-1 and V is TRBV5-1, with D possibly matching TRBD1 (5 bases). V lost 2 bases, J lost 0 bases, and 14 bases lay in between. Per the germline V gene, CDR1 is SGHRS and CDR2 is YFSETQ. The CDR3 is 16 residues long. CDR3 sequence reads: CASSFDKGALNTEAFF. CDR3 sequence (DNA): TGCGCCAGCAGCTTCGATAAAGGGGCTCTGAACACTGAAGCTTTCTTT.

The gene calls are TRBV6-8 and TRBJ1-1, with D perhaps TRBD1 (5 bases). The CDR3 runs to 17 residues. Trimming took off 0 bases at V and 4 bases at J, with 18 bases between the two ends. Germline V gene lookup returns CDR1 MNHGY and CDR2 SAAAGT. CDR3 loop: CASSYSIGEVFSTEAFF. In nucleotides, the CDR3 is TGTGCCAGCAGTTACTCGATAGGGGAGGTTTTTAGCACTGAAGCTTTCTTT.

The rearrangement joins TRBV11-3 to TRBJ2-2; no firm D call. The germline gives CDR1 SGHNT, CDR2 YENEEA. Trimming pared 3 bases from V and 3 bases from J, leaving 11 bases between. The CDR3 is 15 amino acids. The CDR3 coding sequence is TGTGCCAGCAGCTTGTCCCGCGTGGACACCGGGGAGCTGTTTTTT. It translates to CASSLSRVDTGELFF.

This clone was observed a few times. V usage is TRBV11-3 and J usage is TRBJ2-2; D might be TRBD1 (5 bases). CDR1 SGHNT and CDR2 YENEEA come from the germline V gene. V lost 4 bases, J lost 2 bases, and 17 bases lay in between. This CDR3 is built from 17 residues. The CDR3 DNA is TGTGCCAGCAGCTATCAGGGTAGGTCTATCAACACCGGGGAGCTGTTTTTT. Residues: CASSYQGRSINTGELFF. Together with reference TRBV11-3 and TRBJ2-2, the CDR3 gives the full variable domain: EAGVVQSPRYKIIEKKQPVAFWCNPISGHNTLYWYLQNLGQGPELLIRYENEEAVDDSQLPKDRFSAERLKGVDSTLKIQPAELGDSAVYLCASSYQGRSINTGELFFGEGSRLTVL.

V usage is TRBV19 and J usage is TRBJ1-5, with a possible D match to TRBD1 (6 bases). Trimming left V 5 bases short and J 7 bases short, with 18 bases between. The germline CDR1 and CDR2 sequences are LNHDA and SQIVND (reference sequence). CDR3 size: 15 residues. This CDR3 reads CASSAFQGPGQPQHF. The CDR3 nucleotides are TGTGCCAGTAGTGCTTTCCAGGGGCCCGGGCAGCCCCAGCATTTT.

The genes are TRBV19 and TRBJ2-7, with D perhaps TRBD2 (5 bases). CDR1 LNHDA and CDR2 SQIVND come from the germline V gene (reference sequence). Trimming shortened V by 6 bases and J by 3 bases, and 15 bases separated the two germline ends. The CDR3 consists of 14 residues. The CDR3 DNA is TGTGCCAGTAGCCTACCGGGAACGGTCTACGAGCAGTACTTC. Translating gives CASSLPGTVYEQYF.

This clone was counted a few times. V and J are TRBV7-7 and TRBJ2-4, with 9 bases lining up with TRBD1. With 4 bases clipped from V and 5 bases from J, the junction kept 6 bases outside the gene matches. The CDR3 contains 15 residues. The germline gives CDR1 SSHAT, CDR2 FNYEAQ (reference sequence). This CDR3 reads CASSSGQGPQNIQYF. CDR3 sequence (DNA): TGTGCCAGCAGCTCTGGACAGGGGCCTCAAAACATTCAGTACTTC. The full variable domain, its missing parts supplied by reference TRBV7-7 and TRBJ2-4, is GAGVSQSPRYKVTKRGQDVTLRCDPISSHATLYWYQQALGQGPEFLTYFNYEAQPDKSGLPSDRFSAERPEGSISTLTIQRTEQRDSAMYRCASSSGQGPQNIQYFGAGTRLSVL.

This clone is categorized as large (0.1 to 1%). The J gene is TRBJ2-2, the V gene TRBV30; D may be TRBD1 or TRBD2 (5 bases each). Between the trimmed V and J ends, which lost 7 bases and 7 bases, there was a span of 19 bases. The CDR3 is 14 residues long. The germline gives CDR1 GTSNPN, CDR2 SVGIG (reference sequence). The CDR3 spells CAFPTGTDFGELFF. Written as DNA, the CDR3 is TGTGCCTTCCCAACCGGGACGGATTTCGGGGAGCTGTTTTTT.

The chain recombines TRBV11-3 with TRBJ2-7, with 7 bases aligning to TRBD1. The CDR3 is 15 amino acids. In germline, CDR1 is SGHNT, CDR2 YENEEA. J was trimmed by 4 bases and V by 5 bases; bases with no gene match: 11. The CDR3 DNA is TGTGCCAGCAGCAACCGGGACAGAAGCATTTACGAGCAGTACTTC. Residues: CASSNRDRSIYEQYF.

This clone showed up just a few times. The V gene is TRBV9, the J gene TRBJ2-3, with D perhaps matching TRBD1 or TRBD2 (5 bases each). The CDR3 runs to 19 residues. V lost 5 bases, J lost 2 bases, and 27 bases lay in between. The germline CDR1 and CDR2 sequences are SGDLS and YYNGEE. The CDR3 sequence: CASSEAGPTRDHYTDTQYF. The CDR3, as DNA: TGTGCCAGCAGTGAAGCCGGCCCCACTCGGGACCACTACACAGATACGCAGTATTTT.

CDR3 sequence: CASSVGGETQYF. Here the CDR3 DNA reads TGTGCCAGCAGCGTAGGTGGGGAGACCCAGTACTTC. The chain combines TRBV9 with TRBJ2-5, with D unresolved. The germline gives CDR1 SGDLS, CDR2 YYNGEE. V was cut by 0 bases and J by 5 bases, with 5 bases left in between. There are 12 residues in the CDR3.

The chain combines TRBV15 with TRBJ2-1; 8 bases are a match to TRBD2. The trim removed 1 base at V and 0 bases at J, leaving 2 bases unmatched. Germline CDR1 is LNHNV and CDR2 is YYDKDF (reference sequence). This CDR3 is 16 amino acids long. CDR3 sequence: CATSRAGGGSYNEQFF. Written as DNA, the CDR3 is TGTGCCACCAGCAGAGCCGGGGGGGGCTCCTACAATGAGCAGTTCTTC.